This T cell receptor (beta chain) is from a study of blood T cell repertoires in COVID-19 (dated by TCRdb to about 2020). Notes on the research overall: Samples covering the acute and convalescent phases of COVID-19 were provided by collaborators in the United States, Italy and Spain. The prospective study material was composed of cDNA or gDNA derived from T cells, B-cell-depleted T cells, or PBMCs. Subjects who had been exposed to COVID-19, were actively infected with it, or had recovered from it provided the deeply sampled blood TCRbeta repertoires that made up the dataset. A freely available public database, intended as a resource for researchers studying the immune response to SARS-CoV-2, is where the repertoires were released. The samples were drawn from two sources: the first 160 participants of the ongoing ImmuneRACE study, and about 1,300 subjects contributed by 6 global collaborators. Nearly every sample came with metadata listing a de-identified subject ID, COVID-19 status, age in years and sex. Where available, HLA class I and class II types were taken from metadata supplied by the sample provider and were not determined by assay-based typing.

The immunoSEQ Assay, a bias-controlled multiplex PCR, was used to amplify TCRbeta CDR3 regions from genomic DNA. Regarding the original processing steps: The number of nucleated cells in each sample was estimated by amplification of reference gene primers within the assay. To quantify the absolute abundance of each unique TCRbeta CDR3 rearrangement, sequence reads were collapsed and filtered. Productive Simpson clonality was computed per sample as the square root of Simpson's diversity index over productive rearrangements. The table comes from immuneACCESS by way of TCRdb, which keeps in-frame sequences with V and J called. Part of the clones is missing from these tables; in studies checked, under half for an unresolved V gene and the rest for unknown reasons. D and trimming come from the DNA, and the V and J calls and clone size come from that table. The sample table holds about 260,000 clones, of which 75% to 90% were seen once. Together, the top ten hold roughly 10% of the sample.

One collaborating source in Seattle enrolled patients during active infection and followed them longitudinally through the course of disease. Collaborating institutions collected whole blood in K2EDTA tubes following their own protocols. For TCRbeta analysis, collaborators shipped samples as frozen whole blood, isolated PBMCs, or DNA extracted from either of those sample types. Deletion took 0 bases off V and 8 bases off J, with a span of 4 bases between the germline ends. CDR1 is given as LGHNA and CDR2 as YNFKEQ, both from the germline V gene. Measured from the cysteine to the phenylalanine, the CDR3 is 12 residues long. The kept DNA is CDR3 alone, 36 bases in frame from the first base. Here is what the overall study found, with its caveats: The amount of clinical and demographic metadata varied by source and participant and was provided uncurated.

Regarding this clone: Its antigen remains undetermined. No much larger clone is present one base from it, and per-base qualities are unavailable.

The sequence links TRBV4-2 to TRBJ1-4; the D gene assignment is ambiguous. The TCR comes from a woman aged 65 to 85 with COVID-19, enrolled during active disease. The material sequenced was peripheral blood. The sequenced DNA is TGTGCCAGCAGCCAAGACAGGGAAAAACTGTTTTTT. This is translated as CASSQDREKLFF.